The subject of this entry is one T cell receptor beta chain. Its target is unknown. The germline V gene has CDR1 LGHNA and CDR2 YNFKEQ. CDR3 size: 16 residues. The V segment lost 7 bases and the J segment 5 bases; nucleotides outside the gene matches: 13. At the survey level, the v3.0 immunoSEQ assay was run. Profiled with immunoSEQ multiplex PCR; TCRdb holds only in-frame clones, not every one. The sample shows 9,500 to 13,000 clones, around 89% of them seen only once. This specimen comes from a study of long-term antiretroviral therapy in people with HIV. General study findings and limits: ART adherence, viral resistance and therapy changes went unrecorded. An increase in diversity followed ART, yet levels stayed below transplant donor controls.

Sequenced here: unsorted PBMCs, sampled 0.2 years before starting antiretroviral therapy. The chain links TRBV4-2 to TRBJ2-1; 8 nucleotides line up with TRBD2. The receptor's source is a woman between 35 and 50 years old with HIV. The CDR3 bases are TGTGCCAGCACCAGGAATGAAGCGGGGGTACACAATGAGCAGTTCTTC. Translation gives CASTRNEAGVHNEQFF.